This TCR beta chain was recorded in a study of identical twins (dated by TCRdb to between 2015 and 2016). Broadly, across the study: TCR alpha and beta repertoires from monozygotic twins, unrelated adults of various ages and cord blood were deep-sequenced to test whether fetal clonotypes persist. Replicate twin experiments were performed at different times using different library preparation protocols to rule out contamination.

The receptor library was made with 5' RACE. TCRdb names Illumina HiSeq 2000 as the instrument used. Template switching added a universal primer binding site, and the final cDNA carried a unique molecular identifier that allowed TCR cDNA molecules to be counted accurately. Specific primers in the conserved constant-segment region were used to synthesize first-strand cDNA for TCR alpha and beta chains. Each cDNA library was double barcoded, with a SMART-Mk sample barcode plus Illumina barcodes, to control for contamination. Two successive PCR steps introduced TruSeq adapter sequences along with Illumina sample barcodes. Sequencing of the TCR alpha and beta cDNA libraries was done on the Illumina HiSeq platform using custom primers. As for the authors' bioinformatics: MiGEC processed the raw reads to extract unique molecular identifiers, while MiXCR was used to determine the CDR3 positions. For each individual, recombination models were inferred using an EM algorithm with the repgenHMM and IGoR tools. The tcR package in R was used for shared clonotype analysis, with sharing normalized by the product of cloneset sizes. To study raw recombination free of thymic and clonal selection effects, out-of-frame nonproductive sequences were analyzed. The public reads were run again by TCRdb, first through fastp at Q25 and then through MiXCR, and only productive beta chains were kept. Here each entry gathers all rows of one CDR3 protein and keeps the most common genes and DNA. In this record, the V and J calls reflect TCRdb's handling and not the investigators' own analysis. Here the sample has about 100,000 distinct CDR3 sequences; under 6.5% occur a single time. The ten largest clones take up 12% of the sample.

Findings and caveats that apply to the study as a whole: Compared with coincidental sharing between unrelated individuals, out-of-frame TCR alpha sequences shared between twins showed an excess of sequences with low generation probability. Abundant cord blood beta clonotypes had fewer insertions, young adult naive repertoires showed a similar but weaker trend, and memory repertoires showed no such trend. Recombination models systematically underestimated out-of-frame TCR alpha sharing in monozygotic twins but agreed with sharing between unrelated individuals. Zero-insertion analyses could be partly confounded by invariant T cells such as MAIT and iNKT, although diverse VJ usage argued against such confounding for most clonotypes. Because the same donors could not be followed over many years, the conclusions relied on cross-sectional statistical analysis. In beta out-of-frame sequences, excess twin sharing was weaker, because having fewer shared sequences lowered the signal-to-noise ratio.

Relative to germline, V is 4 bases shorter and J is 3 bases shorter, with 8 bases between their ends. Including the terminal cysteine and phenylalanine, the CDR3 comprises 13 residues. Just the 39-base CDR3 DNA is kept, in frame starting at base 1. The germline V gene encodes CDR1 SGHRS and CDR2 YFSETQ. This clonotype has a count of ten or more. The clone's antigen remains unknown. No much larger clone exists at a distance of one base, and base qualities are not known. All donors were healthy Caucasians. Using Miltenyi CD45RO+ enrichment and human naive T-cell isolation kits, memory (CD45RO+) and naive T cells were isolated from PBMC.

The TCR sequence derives from a woman in her fifties or sixties in good health. This chain joins TRBV5-1 to TRBJ1-3, and TRBD1 may be the D gene, going by 5 matching bases. The material sequenced was memory T cells sorted from blood. In the paper's terms, the cell subset or site label means: CD45RO+ enriched T cells. The DNA sequence is as follows: TGCGCCAGCAGCCCCGACAGTGGAAACACCATATATTTT. Protein translation: CASSPDSGNTIYF.